These T cell receptor beta chains were read from a single sample in a study of T cell responses to AZD1222 COVID-19 vaccine. The table came from immunoSEQ multiplex PCR; TCRdb's copy has only in-frame clones and leaves some out. The sample contains approximately 130,000 clones, nearly 90% of which appear only once. Sequencing was performed on peripheral blood, taken 28 days after the second AZD1222 dose. The source of these receptors is an adult who received the AZD1222 COVID-19 vaccine. Both conserved end residues are part of each CDR3. A D gene is named only where the DNA matches it firmly. Rows give clone size only sometimes, using once, few, many, or a class for an expanded clone.

j_call: TRBJ1-5; clone_size: .; v_call: TRBV10-2; d_call: .; cdr3_aa: CASSESLWLVDPYPQHF; cdr3_nt: TGCGCCAGCAGTGAGAGTCTCTGGCTTGTCGACCCTTATCCCCAGCATTTT
j_call: TRBJ1-2; clone_size: .; v_call: TRBV30; d_call: .; cdr3_aa: CAWSPLGDLGGYTF; cdr3_nt: TGTGCCTGGAGTCCCCTCGGTGACCTAGGCGGCTACACCTTC
j_call: TRBJ1-1; clone_size: .; v_call: TRBV2; d_call: .; cdr3_aa: CASSERRANTEAFF; cdr3_nt: TGTGCCAGCAGTGAAAGGCGGGCGAACACTGAAGCTTTCTTT
j_call: TRBJ1-2; clone_size: .; v_call: TRBV29-1; d_call: .; cdr3_aa: CSVEDDVGGGYTF; cdr3_nt: TGCAGCGTTGAAGACGATGTCGGGGGCGGCTACACCTTC
j_call: TRBJ1-2; clone_size: .; v_call: TRBV19; d_call: .; cdr3_aa: CASGPWTLYGYTF; cdr3_nt: TGTGCCAGTGGACCGTGGACACTTTATGGCTACACCTTC
j_call: TRBJ1-1; clone_size: few; v_call: TRBV11-2; d_call: .; cdr3_aa: CASSTPWANTEAFF; cdr3_nt: TGTGCCAGCAGCACCCCGTGGGCCAACACTGAAGCTTTCTTT
j_call: TRBJ1-1; clone_size: .; v_call: TRBV2; d_call: .; cdr3_aa: CASSDGGAKGGTEAFF; cdr3_nt: TGTGCCAGCAGTGACGGTGGGGCCAAGGGTGGAACTGAAGCTTTCTTT
j_call: TRBJ2-2; clone_size: .; v_call: TRBV24-1; d_call: .; cdr3_aa: CATSDPREEATGELFF; cdr3_nt: TGTGCCACCAGTGATCCCCGTGAAGAGGCCACCGGGGAGCTGTTTTTT
j_call: TRBJ2-3; clone_size: .; v_call: TRBV7-9; d_call: TRBD1; cdr3_aa: CASSLMVDRTQYF; cdr3_nt: TGTGCCAGCAGCTTGATGGTGGACAGGACGCAGTATTTT
j_call: TRBJ2-7; clone_size: .; v_call: TRBV3-1/TRBV3-2; d_call: .; cdr3_aa: CASSPPAGYVYEQYF; cdr3_nt: TGTGCCAGCAGCCCTCCGGCCGGCTACGTCTACGAGCAGTACTTC
j_call: TRBJ1-4; clone_size: .; v_call: TRBV4-2; d_call: .; cdr3_aa: CASSQEGQAGEKLFF; cdr3_nt: TGTGCCAGCAGCCAAGAGGGACAAGCGGGCGAAAAACTGTTTTTT
j_call: TRBJ1-5; clone_size: .; v_call: TRBV20-1; d_call: .; cdr3_aa: CSARARGEHF; cdr3_nt: TGCAGTGCTAGAGCGCGCGGTGAGCATTTT
j_call: TRBJ2-7; clone_size: .; v_call: TRBV7-6; d_call: TRBD1; cdr3_aa: CASSLGTGSSYEQYF; cdr3_nt: TGTGCCAGCAGCTTAGGGACAGGGAGCTCCTACGAGCAGTACTTC
j_call: TRBJ1-6; clone_size: .; v_call: TRBV6-5; d_call: TRBD1; cdr3_aa: CASRTRGWDNSPLHF; cdr3_nt: TGTGCCAGCAGGACCAGGGGGTGGGATAATTCACCCCTCCACTTT
j_call: TRBJ1-6; clone_size: .; v_call: TRBV30; d_call: .; cdr3_aa: CAWSVYGGISPPLHF; cdr3_nt: TGTGCCTGGAGTGTTTATGGGGGAATCAGTCCCCCCCTCCACTTT
j_call: TRBJ1-5; clone_size: .; v_call: TRBV6-5; d_call: TRBD1; cdr3_aa: CASSLDRGNNQPQHF; cdr3_nt: TGTGCCAGCAGTCTGGACAGGGGGAACAATCAGCCCCAGCATTTT
j_call: TRBJ2-7; clone_size: .; v_call: TRBV4-1; d_call: .; cdr3_aa: CASSQESSSATYYEQYF; cdr3_nt: TGCGCCAGCAGCCAAGAGTCGTCGAGCGCTACGTACTACGAGCAGTACTTC
j_call: TRBJ2-5; clone_size: few; v_call: TRBV18; d_call: .; cdr3_aa: CASSPPHARGTQYF; cdr3_nt: TGTGCCAGCTCACCACCTCACGCACGGGGGACCCAGTACTTC
j_call: TRBJ1-1; clone_size: .; v_call: TRBV18; d_call: .; cdr3_aa: CASSPYSGLNTEAFF; cdr3_nt: TGTGCCAGCTCACCCTATTCGGGCCTGAACACTGAAGCTTTCTTT
j_call: TRBJ1-1; clone_size: .; v_call: TRBV11-1; d_call: .; cdr3_aa: CASSRGPTEAFF; cdr3_nt: TGTGCCAGCAGTCGCGGTCCTACTGAAGCTTTCTTT
j_call: TRBJ2-2; clone_size: .; v_call: TRBV3-1/TRBV3-2; d_call: .; cdr3_aa: CASSPQVGYNTGELFF; cdr3_nt: TGTGCCAGCAGCCCCCAAGTAGGGTATAACACCGGGGAGCTGTTTTTT
j_call: TRBJ2-7; clone_size: .; v_call: TRBV7-9; d_call: TRBD1; cdr3_aa: CASSLTGTAYEQYF; cdr3_nt: TGTGCCAGCAGCTTGACAGGGACGGCCTACGAGCAGTACTTC
j_call: TRBJ2-7; clone_size: .; v_call: TRBV28; d_call: .; cdr3_aa: CASSLFGPTYEQYF; cdr3_nt: TGTGCCAGCAGTTTATTCGGACCGACCTACGAGCAGTACTTC
j_call: TRBJ2-7; clone_size: .; v_call: TRBV2; d_call: .; cdr3_aa: CASSGEGTYEQYF; cdr3_nt: TGTGCCAGCAGTGGTGAGGGGACCTACGAGCAGTACTTC
j_call: TRBJ2-5; clone_size: few; v_call: TRBV4-2; d_call: TRBD2; cdr3_aa: CASSQDWGLAEETQYF; cdr3_nt: TGTGCCAGCAGCCAAGATTGGGGACTAGCGGAAGAGACCCAGTACTTC
j_call: TRBJ2-3; clone_size: .; v_call: TRBV30; d_call: TRBD2; cdr3_aa: CAWGLAGGDTQYF; cdr3_nt: TGTGCCTGGGGACTAGCGGGGGGCGATACGCAGTATTTT
j_call: TRBJ1-1; clone_size: .; v_call: TRBV5-6; d_call: .; cdr3_aa: CASSLFLGTEAFF; cdr3_nt: TGTGCCAGCAGCTTGTTTTTGGGGACTGAAGCTTTCTTT
j_call: TRBJ1-2; clone_size: .; v_call: TRBV10-3; d_call: .; cdr3_aa: CAISDPGTAEGYTF; cdr3_nt: TGTGCCATCAGTGATCCCGGGACGGCGGAGGGCTACACCTTC
j_call: TRBJ1-4; clone_size: .; v_call: TRBV5-8; d_call: .; cdr3_aa: CASSFPTNEKLFF; cdr3_nt: TGTGCCAGCAGCTTCCCAACTAATGAAAAACTGTTTTTT
j_call: TRBJ1-2; clone_size: .; v_call: TRBV5-6; d_call: .; cdr3_aa: CASSLPGGVRENYGYTF; cdr3_nt: TGTGCCAGCAGCTTACCTGGAGGGGTAAGGGAAAACTATGGCTACACCTTC
j_call: TRBJ2-1; clone_size: .; v_call: TRBV7-2; d_call: .; cdr3_aa: CASSLGSSQYNEQFF; cdr3_nt: TGTGCCAGCAGCTTAGGATCTAGCCAATACAATGAGCAGTTCTTC
j_call: TRBJ1-2; clone_size: once; v_call: TRBV5-1; d_call: .; cdr3_aa: CASSFQDTYADGYTF; cdr3_nt: TGCGCCAGCAGCTTTCAGGACACTTACGCGGATGGCTACACCTTC
j_call: TRBJ2-7; clone_size: .; v_call: TRBV4-1; d_call: .; cdr3_aa: CASSQGQSFSYEQYF; cdr3_nt: TGCGCCAGCAGCCAAGGGCAGAGCTTCTCCTACGAGCAGTACTTC
j_call: TRBJ2-5; clone_size: .; v_call: TRBV2; d_call: .; cdr3_aa: CASSLLDLQETQYF; cdr3_nt: TGTGCCAGCAGCCTACTAGACCTCCAAGAGACCCAGTACTTC
j_call: TRBJ1-1; clone_size: .; v_call: TRBV6-2/TRBV6-3; d_call: .; cdr3_aa: CASSQWSGTEAFF; cdr3_nt: TGTGCCAGCAGTCAGTGGTCGGGCACTGAAGCTTTCTTT
j_call: TRBJ1-5; clone_size: .; v_call: TRBV6-5; d_call: .; cdr3_aa: CASSYRGPGGNQPQHF; cdr3_nt: TGTGCCAGCAGTTATAGAGGCCCCGGGGGCAATCAGCCCCAGCATTTT
j_call: TRBJ2-1; clone_size: .; v_call: TRBV12-3/TRBV12-4; d_call: TRBD2; cdr3_aa: CASSPGLANEQFF; cdr3_nt: TGTGCCAGCAGTCCGGGACTAGCAAATGAGCAGTTCTTC
j_call: TRBJ1-2; clone_size: .; v_call: TRBV5-4; d_call: .; cdr3_aa: CASSTGTWEIYGYTF; cdr3_nt: TGTGCCAGCAGCACCGGGACCTGGGAGATCTATGGCTACACCTTC
j_call: TRBJ2-1; clone_size: .; v_call: TRBV7-6; d_call: TRBD2; cdr3_aa: CASSSGLAGVGEDEQFF; cdr3_nt: TGTGCCAGCAGCTCGGGACTAGCGGGAGTGGGGGAGGATGAGCAGTTCTTC
j_call: TRBJ1-2; clone_size: .; v_call: TRBV7-3; d_call: TRBD1; cdr3_aa: CASSMDRSVGYTF; cdr3_nt: TGTGCCAGCAGCATGGACAGGTCCGTTGGCTACACCTTC
j_call: TRBJ2-5; clone_size: once; v_call: TRBV6-5; d_call: .; cdr3_aa: CASSRSETQYF; cdr3_nt: TGTGCCAGCAGCCGATCGGAGACCCAGTACTTC
j_call: TRBJ1-1; clone_size: .; v_call: TRBV29-1; d_call: .; cdr3_aa: CSVTPGGDTEAFF; cdr3_nt: TGCAGCGTGACCCCAGGAGGGGACACTGAAGCTTTCTTT
j_call: TRBJ2-4; clone_size: once; v_call: TRBV21-1; d_call: .; cdr3_aa: CASSKGPDRGIRLAKNIQYF; cdr3_nt: TGTGCCAGCAGCAAAGGCCCGGACAGGGGGATTCGCCTAGCCAAAAACATTCAGTACTTC
j_call: TRBJ2-5; clone_size: .; v_call: TRBV6-1; d_call: TRBD2; cdr3_aa: CASSDLTSGLGTQYF; cdr3_nt: TGTGCCAGCAGTGACCTGACTAGCGGACTAGGGACCCAGTACTTC
j_call: TRBJ1-1; clone_size: once; v_call: TRBV19; d_call: .; cdr3_aa: CASRVGYGYKNTEAFF; cdr3_nt: TGTGCCAGTAGGGTGGGGTACGGATATAAGAACACTGAAGCTTTCTTT
j_call: TRBJ1-1; clone_size: .; v_call: TRBV2; d_call: .; cdr3_aa: CASSVTEAFF; cdr3_nt: TGTGCCAGCAGTGTCACTGAAGCTTTCTTT